This T cell receptor beta chain was identified during a study of vaccination and CD4 T cells after COVID-19. On the study more broadly: Two Hispanic individuals were among six male and four female convalescent patients. Controls used CEFX viral epitopes (positive), HIV-1 Nef peptides (negative), or no peptide.

An Oncomine TCR Beta short-read assay was used to sequence the DNA from cultured CD4+ T cells. Researchers extracted genomic DNA from CD4+ T cells that had been cultured. TCRdb reprocessed the PCR reads via MiXCR and lists one record per CDR3 protein. The table has around 16,000 distinct CDR3 sequences, 57% seen once; the top ten hold 8% to 9.5%. This sample's treatment: roughly 10-day PBMC culture with coronavirus spike peptide pools or control peptides (ViraFEST assay). Details on this clonotype: Antigen unknown.

The source material was CD4+ T cells from blood, cultured in vitro. The sequence derives from a human donor who had recovered from COVID-19.

The CDR3: CASSPSPRRETQYF. The CDR3 DNA reads TGTGCCAGCAGTCCCTCGCCGAGAAGAGAGACCCAGTACTTC. This rearrangement joins TRBV6-1 to TRBJ2-5; no firm D call. V was shortened by 5 bases and J by 4 bases, with 14 bases between the two germline ends. The CDR3 is 14 amino acids. Germline-derived CDR1 and CDR2 are MNHNS and SASEGT.